The clone carrying this TCR beta chain was counted ten times or more. Its antigen is undetermined. Each CDR3 protein is one row after TCRdb ran MiXCR on the 5' RACE reads. This table has 200,000 to 250,000 distinct CDR3 sequences, about 13% appearing once. This sample was taken from a study of identical twins. Trimming took 6 bases from V and 0 from J, leaving 18 bases between them. CDR3 length: 17 amino acids. Study conclusions and caveats: Within cord blood, abundant beta clonotypes carried fewer insertions, but memory repertoires showed no such trend. Out-of-frame alpha sequences shared by twins showed excess low generation probability.

Healthy Caucasians, and only they, were the donors. The same data also contributed to another study, on yellow fever vaccine responses in identical twins. Per that study: Twins reportedly appeared to share part of their vaccine T cell response while keeping part individual.

This sequence was found in a woman aged 18-29 years in good health. Sequenced input: memory (CD45RO+) T cells sorted from blood. This chain connects TRBV12-3 or TRBV12-4 to TRBJ2-1, with D possibly TRBD1 on 6 matching bases. The CDR3 bases are TGTGCCAGCAGCAAATCAACTGGGACACCCTCCTACAATGAGCAGTTCTTC. It codes for CASSKSTGTPSYNEQFF.